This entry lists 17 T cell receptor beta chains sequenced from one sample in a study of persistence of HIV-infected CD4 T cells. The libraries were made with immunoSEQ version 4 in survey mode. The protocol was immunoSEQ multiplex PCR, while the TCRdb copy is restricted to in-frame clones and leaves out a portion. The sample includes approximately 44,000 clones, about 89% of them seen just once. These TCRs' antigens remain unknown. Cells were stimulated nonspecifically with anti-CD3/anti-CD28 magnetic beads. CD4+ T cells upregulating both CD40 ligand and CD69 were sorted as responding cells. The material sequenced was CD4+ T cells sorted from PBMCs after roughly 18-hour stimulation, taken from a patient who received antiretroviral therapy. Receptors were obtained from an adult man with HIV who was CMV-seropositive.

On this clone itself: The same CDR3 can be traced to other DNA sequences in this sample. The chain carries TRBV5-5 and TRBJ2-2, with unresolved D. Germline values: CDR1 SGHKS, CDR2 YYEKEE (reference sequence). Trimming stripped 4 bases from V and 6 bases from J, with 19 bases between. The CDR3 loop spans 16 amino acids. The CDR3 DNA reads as TGTGCCAGCAGCCCAGGACCGTACTTGCACGCCGGGGAGCTGTTTTTT. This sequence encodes CASSPGPYLHAGELFF. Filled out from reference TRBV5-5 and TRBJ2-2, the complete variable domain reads DAGVTQSPTHLIKTRGQQVTLRCSPISGHKSVSWYQQVLGQGPQFIFQYYEKEERGRGNFPDRFSARQFPNYSSELNVNALLLGDSALYLCASSPGPYLHAGELFFGEGSRLTVL.

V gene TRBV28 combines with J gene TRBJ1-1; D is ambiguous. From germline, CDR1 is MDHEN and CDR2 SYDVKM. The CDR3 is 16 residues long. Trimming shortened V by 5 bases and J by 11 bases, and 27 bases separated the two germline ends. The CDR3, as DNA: TGTGCCAGCAGTCAGCAAAATCGGGCCGTTTTTGGAGGGGCTTTCTTT. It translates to CASSQQNRAVFGGAFF. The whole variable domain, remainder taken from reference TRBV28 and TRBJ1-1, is DVKVTQSSRYLVKRTGEKVFLECVQDMDHENMFWYRQDPGLGLRLIYFSYDVKMKEKGDIPEGYSVSREKKERFSLILESASTNQTSMYLCASSQQNRAVFGGAFFGQGTRLTVV.

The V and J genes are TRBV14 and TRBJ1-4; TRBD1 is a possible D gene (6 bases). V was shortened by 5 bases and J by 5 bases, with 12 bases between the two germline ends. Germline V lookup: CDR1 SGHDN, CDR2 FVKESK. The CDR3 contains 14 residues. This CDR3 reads CASSGGQKNEKLFF. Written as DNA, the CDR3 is TGTGCCAGCAGCGGGGGGCAGAAAAATGAAAAACTGTTTTTT.

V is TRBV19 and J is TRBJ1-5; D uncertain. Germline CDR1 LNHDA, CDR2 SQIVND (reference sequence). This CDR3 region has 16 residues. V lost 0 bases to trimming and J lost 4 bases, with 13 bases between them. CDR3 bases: TGTGCCAGTAGTATAGATCGACCCCGCGCAAATCAGCCCCAGCATTTT. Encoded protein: CASSIDRPRANQPQHF.

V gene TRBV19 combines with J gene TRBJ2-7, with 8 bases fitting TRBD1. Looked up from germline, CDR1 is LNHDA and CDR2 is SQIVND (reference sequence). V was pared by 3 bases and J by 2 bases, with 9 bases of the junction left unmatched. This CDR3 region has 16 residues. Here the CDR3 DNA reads TGTGCCAGTAGTATCGTTGGGACAGGACGTACCTACGAGCAGTACTTC. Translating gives CASSIVGTGRTYEQYF.

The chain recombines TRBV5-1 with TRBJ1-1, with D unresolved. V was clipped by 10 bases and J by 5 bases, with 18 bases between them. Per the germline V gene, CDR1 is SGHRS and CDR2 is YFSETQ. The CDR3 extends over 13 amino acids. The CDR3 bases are TGCGCCTGGAGGGAGCCCTCAGGAACTGAAGCTTTCTTT. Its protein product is CAWREPSGTEAFF. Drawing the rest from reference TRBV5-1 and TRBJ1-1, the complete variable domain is KAGVTQTPRYLIKTRGQQVTLSCSPISGHRSVSWYQQTPGQGLQFLFEYFSETQRNKGNFPGRFSGRQFSNSRSEMNVSTLELGDSALYLCAWREPSGTEAFFGQGTRLTVV.

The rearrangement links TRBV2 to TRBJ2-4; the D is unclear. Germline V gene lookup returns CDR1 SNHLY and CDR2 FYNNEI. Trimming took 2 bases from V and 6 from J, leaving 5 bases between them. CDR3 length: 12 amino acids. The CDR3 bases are TGTGCCAGCAGTGAAACGGCAAACATTCAGTACTTC. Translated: CASSETANIQYF.

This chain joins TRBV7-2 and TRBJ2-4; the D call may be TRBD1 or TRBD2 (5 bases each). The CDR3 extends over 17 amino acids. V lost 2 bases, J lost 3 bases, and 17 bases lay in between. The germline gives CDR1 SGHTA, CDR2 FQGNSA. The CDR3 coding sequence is TGTGCCAGCAGCTTACGCCCAGGGAGTGACGGCAAAAACATTCAGTACTTC. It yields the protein CASSLRPGSDGKNIQYF.

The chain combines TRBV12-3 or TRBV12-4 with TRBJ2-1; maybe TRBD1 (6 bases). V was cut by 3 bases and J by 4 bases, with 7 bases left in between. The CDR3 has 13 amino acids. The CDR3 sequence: CASSFQGYNEQFF. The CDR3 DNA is TGTGCCAGCAGTTTTCAGGGGTACAATGAGCAGTTCTTC.

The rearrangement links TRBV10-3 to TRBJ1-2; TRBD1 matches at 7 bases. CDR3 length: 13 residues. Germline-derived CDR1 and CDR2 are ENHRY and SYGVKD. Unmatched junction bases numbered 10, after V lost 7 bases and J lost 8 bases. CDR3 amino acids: CAITATGLGGYTF. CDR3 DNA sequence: TGTGCCATCACCGCGACAGGGTTAGGGGGCTACACCTTC.

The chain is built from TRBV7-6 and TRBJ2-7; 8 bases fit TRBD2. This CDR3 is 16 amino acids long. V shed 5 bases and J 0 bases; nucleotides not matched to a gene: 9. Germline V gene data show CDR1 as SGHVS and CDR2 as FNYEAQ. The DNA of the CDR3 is TGTGCCAGCAGCCCAAGGGCGGGGGGCAGCTCCTACGAGCAGTACTTC. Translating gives CASSPRAGGSSYEQYF.

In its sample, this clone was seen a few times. CDR3 residues: CASSPRELTDTQYF. The CDR3 DNA is TGTGCCAGCAGCCCGAGAGAGCTCACAGATACGCAGTATTTT. The chain recombines TRBV9 with TRBJ2-3; D ambiguous. The CDR3 is made up of 14 amino acids. Germline-derived CDR1 and CDR2 are SGDLS and YYNGEE. Trimming stripped 4 bases from V and 2 bases from J, with 11 bases between.

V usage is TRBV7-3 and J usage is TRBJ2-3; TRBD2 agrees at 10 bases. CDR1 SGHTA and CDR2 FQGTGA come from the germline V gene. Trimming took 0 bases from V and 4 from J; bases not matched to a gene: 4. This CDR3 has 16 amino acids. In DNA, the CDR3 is TGTGCCAGCAGCTTAACTAGCGGGGGGAACTCAGATACGCAGTATTTT. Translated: CASSLTSGGNSDTQYF.

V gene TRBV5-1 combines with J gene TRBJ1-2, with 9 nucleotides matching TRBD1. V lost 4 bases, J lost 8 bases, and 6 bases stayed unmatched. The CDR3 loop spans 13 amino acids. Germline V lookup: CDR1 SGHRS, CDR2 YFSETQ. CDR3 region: CASSLGQGGGYTF. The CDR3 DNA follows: TGCGCCAGCAGCCTGGGACAGGGAGGAGGCTACACCTTC.

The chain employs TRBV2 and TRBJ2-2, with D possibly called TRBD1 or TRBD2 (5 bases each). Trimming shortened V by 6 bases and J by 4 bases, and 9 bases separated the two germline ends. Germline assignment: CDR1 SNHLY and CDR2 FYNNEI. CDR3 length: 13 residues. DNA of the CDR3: TGTGCCAGCAGGGCAGGGACCACCGGGGAGCTGTTTTTT. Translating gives CASRAGTTGELFF.

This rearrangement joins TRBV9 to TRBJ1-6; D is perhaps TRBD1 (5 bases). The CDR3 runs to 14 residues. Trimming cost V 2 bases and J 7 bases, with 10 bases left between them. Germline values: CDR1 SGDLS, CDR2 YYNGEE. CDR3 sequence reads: CASSVQDINSPLHF. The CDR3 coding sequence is TGTGCCAGCAGCGTCCAGGACATAAATTCACCCCTCCACTTT.

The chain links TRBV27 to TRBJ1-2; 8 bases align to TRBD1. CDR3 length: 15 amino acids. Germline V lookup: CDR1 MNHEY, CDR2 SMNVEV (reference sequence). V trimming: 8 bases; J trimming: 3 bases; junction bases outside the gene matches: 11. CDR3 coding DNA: TGTGCCAGCGGCGGGAGACAGGGGCGCGACTATGGCTACACCTTC. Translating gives CASGGRQGRDYGYTF.